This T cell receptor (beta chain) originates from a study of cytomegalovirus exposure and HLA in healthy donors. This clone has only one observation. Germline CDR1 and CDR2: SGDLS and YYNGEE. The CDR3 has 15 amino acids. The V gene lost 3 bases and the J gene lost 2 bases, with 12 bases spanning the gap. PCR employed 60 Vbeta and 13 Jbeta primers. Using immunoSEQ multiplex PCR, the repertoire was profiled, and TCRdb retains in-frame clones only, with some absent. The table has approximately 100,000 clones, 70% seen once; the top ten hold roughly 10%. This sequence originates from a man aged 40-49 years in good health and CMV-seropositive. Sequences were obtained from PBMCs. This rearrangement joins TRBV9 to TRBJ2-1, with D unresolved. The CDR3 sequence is CASSASASAYNEQFF. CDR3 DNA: TGTGCCAGCAGCGCCTCAGCCAGCGCCTACAATGAGCAGTTCTTC.